This T cell receptor beta chain was obtained from a study of T cell clusters in autoimmune cytopenias. Germline assignment: CDR1 SGHTA and CDR2 FQGNSA. The CDR3 runs to 15 residues. TRB rearrangements were amplified by touch-down multiplex PCR with mixed TRB-A/B primers. TCRdb re-called the multiplex PCR reads and catalogs CDR3 proteins one per entry, DNA excluded. The table for this sample gives about 1,400 distinct CDR3 sequences. Each sample's input was about 250 ng genomic DNA, about 38,000 genome equivalents. The sample was peripheral blood. The receptor was isolated from a human donor with an autoimmune cytopenia or autoimmune hepatitis (not recorded which). The rearrangement uses TRBV7-2 and TRBJ1-2. CDR3 protein: CASSSPKADLYGYTF.